The clone carrying this T cell receptor beta chain occurred many times. As yet, its antigen is unknown. The CDR3 is 15 residues long. V was shortened by 1 base and J by 1 base, with 10 bases between the two germline ends. Germline-derived CDR1 and CDR2 are SGHAT and FQNNGV. Time point specified: sample taken at primary tumor resection. Unsorted whole RNA samples from tumor, nontumor lung or frozen PBMC were sequenced. This sample was included in a study of spatial heterogeneity in lung cancer. In TCRdb, the 5' RACE reads were re-called with MiXCR into one record per CDR3 protein. The table shows 20,000 to 25,000 distinct CDR3 sequences, with roughly 6.5% occurring only once. Study findings and constraints: Mutation counts in tumors were tracked by counts of expanded intratumoral alpha and beta TCRs.

This TCR was sampled from a male donor with early-stage non-small cell lung cancer. Sequenced here: lung tumor tissue, sampled at surgery. The genes are TRBV11-2 and TRBJ1-1; D not certain. CDR3 sequence reads: CASSLAFLGNTEAFF. The CDR3 DNA sequence: TGTGCCAGCAGCTTAGCGTTTCTAGGGAACACTGAAGCTTTCTTT.